A single sample gave rise to the 21 T cell receptor beta chains below, sequenced in a study of patients and donors after allogeneic stem cell transplantation. Using its own MiXCR run on the RT-PCR reads, TCRdb lists one record per CDR3 protein. The sample lists 150,000 to 250,000 distinct CDR3 sequences; less than 45% were seen once. Sequenced: blood, either unsorted or a sorted T cell fraction (not recorded which). Receptor source: a human donor who was either an allogeneic HSCT recipient or a stem cell or donor lymphocyte infusion donor (not recorded which). It is not recorded whose cells these are; they may come from a transplant donor.

In the case of this clonotype: At one end the junction does not follow the germline gene, possibly because of a read error. This chain connects TRBV7-2 to TRBJ1-1, with TRBD1 as a possible D gene (5 bases). The germline V gene has CDR1 SGHTA and CDR2 FQGNSA. CDR3 length: 16 amino acids. The CDR3 DNA reads as TGTGCCAGCAGTCGAGACGCAGGGTTGGTGAACATTGAAGCTTTCTTT. Amino acid sequence: CASSRDAGLVNIEAFF.

This clonotype was found a few times. V usage is TRBV7-8 and J usage is TRBJ1-5; no firm D call. The V end was cut by 5 bases, the J end by 7 bases, with 15 bases between. The length of the CDR3 is 14 residues. Germline V gives CDR1 SGHVS, CDR2 FQNEAQ. In DNA form, the CDR3 reads TGTGCCAGCAGCCAGCTAATAGGGTGGCAGCCCCAGCATTTT. Its protein product is CASSQLIGWQPQHF.

This clonotype came up once. This rearrangement joins TRBV7-9 to TRBJ2-7, with TRBD2 matching 7 bases. Germline loops: CDR1 SEHNR, CDR2 FQNEAQ (reference sequence). The CDR3 runs to 14 residues. Trimming cost V 3 bases and J 2 bases; bases outside gene matches: 4. CDR3 nucleotide sequence: TGTGCCAGCAGCTTTCCTAGCGGAACCTACGAGCAGTACTTC. This gives the protein CASSFPSGTYEQYF.

This clonotype has only a few counts. This sequence joins TRBV28 and TRBJ1-1; a weak D match, TRBD1 (5 bases). Germline loops: CDR1 MDHEN, CDR2 SYDVKM. V lost 4 bases to trimming and J lost 6 bases, with 15 bases between them. There are 14 residues in the CDR3. CDR3 DNA sequence: TGTGCCAGCAGTTCCGTTGAGGGGTGGGCTGAAGCTTTCTTT. Translating it yields CASSSVEGWAEAFF.

J is TRBJ2-1 and V is TRBV20-1; TRBD2 matches at 12 bases. CDR3 size: 14 residues. Germline V gives CDR1 DFQATT, CDR2 SNEGSKA (reference sequence). With V trimmed by 4 bases and J by 9 bases, 7 bases remained unmatched. The CDR3 loop is CSATRTSGMFEQFF. The CDR3 DNA follows: TGCAGTGCTACCAGGACTAGCGGGATGTTTGAGCAGTTCTTC.

The chain is built from TRBV6-6 and TRBJ1-5; TRBD1 aligns across 7 bases. Trimming removed 5 bases from V and 0 bases from J; junction bases left unmatched: 7. CDR3 length: 16 amino acids. Germline V gene data show CDR1 as MNHNY and CDR2 as SVGAGI (reference sequence). The CDR3 loop is CASSAATGISNQPQHF. For the CDR3, the DNA is TGTGCCAGCAGTGCCGCGACAGGGATTAGCAATCAGCCCCAGCATTTT.

This clonotype was counted only a few times. The chain recombines TRBV20-1 with TRBJ1-5; 7 bases are a match to TRBD1. CDR1 and CDR2 from the germline V gene are DFQATT and SNEGSKA (reference sequence). The CDR3 runs to 15 residues. The J segment lost 4 bases and the V segment lost 0 bases, leaving 6 bases of the junction unmatched. In DNA form, the CDR3 reads TGCAGTGCTAGAGATAGTTCCAGGGGGAATCAGCCCCAGCATTTT. Amino acid sequence: CSARDSSRGNQPQHF.

A few counts support this clonotype. This rearrangement joins TRBV5-1 to TRBJ2-5; D is ambiguous. V lost 4 bases to trimming and J lost 5 bases, with 3 bases between them. Looked up from germline, CDR1 is SGHRS and CDR2 is YFSETQ. The CDR3 extends over 10 amino acids. The CDR3 DNA is TGCGCCAGCAGCGGGGAGACCCAGTACTTC. Protein product: CASSGETQYF.

This clonotype showed up just a few times. The chain couples TRBV30 to TRBJ1-2; 7 positions match TRBD1. V lost 5 bases to trimming and J lost 2 bases; unmatched junction nucleotides: 11. The CDR3 is 15 residues long. Germline-derived CDR1 and CDR2 are GTSNPN and SVGIG (reference sequence). CDR3 bases: TGTGCCTGGCTACTCGCAAGGGGACAGAACTATGGCTACACCTTC. Translated: CAWLLARGQNYGYTF.

The chain couples TRBV3-1 to TRBJ2-7; 10 positions match TRBD2. Germline CDR1 LGHDT, CDR2 YNNKEL (reference sequence). This CDR3 contains 15 residues. Germline trimming cut 6 bases from V and 4 bases from J; bases unmatched to any gene: 9. CDR3 sequence reads: CASRPSGRVGYEQYF. The CDR3 nucleotides read TGTGCCAGCAGGCCTAGCGGGAGAGTGGGGTACGAGCAGTACTTC.

This rearrangement joins TRBV2 to TRBJ1-1; a possible D gene is TRBD1 (5 bases). CDR3 length: 14 residues. V dropped 3 bases and J dropped 5 bases, with 13 bases sitting between them. Looked up from germline, CDR1 is SNHLY and CDR2 is FYNNEI. The CDR3 is CASSETASRTEAFF. DNA of the CDR3: TGTGCCAGCAGTGAGACAGCTTCCAGAACTGAAGCTTTCTTT.

The chain recombines TRBV6-5 with TRBJ1-5; D remains unclear. The CDR3 spans 14 residues. V gave up 4 bases and J gave up 0 bases, with 7 bases separating them. Per the germline V gene, CDR1 is MNHEY and CDR2 is SVGAGI. CDR3 sequence reads: CASSSGVSNQPQHF. The CDR3, as DNA: TGTGCCAGCAGTTCTGGGGTTAGCAATCAGCCCCAGCATTTT.

The genes are TRBV10-3 and TRBJ1-2; unclear D gene. V was trimmed by 2 bases and J by 8 bases, leaving 12 bases between them. The CDR3 has 13 amino acids. The germline V gene encodes CDR1 ENHRY and CDR2 SYGVKD. CDR3 in amino acids: CAISERNMEGYTF. The DNA of the CDR3 is TGTGCCATCAGTGAGAGGAATATGGAAGGCTACACCTTC.

This clonotype was seen a few times. CDR3 protein: CASSQDLAGDGELFF. CDR3 nucleotide sequence: TGCGCCAGCAGCCAAGATCTAGCTGGGGACGGGGAGCTGTTTTTT. This chain links TRBV4-3 with TRBJ2-2, with D possibly being TRBD2 (5 bases). Between the trimmed V and J ends, which lost 0 bases and 7 bases, there was a span of 12 bases. The CDR3 contains 15 residues. CDR1 is LGHNA, CDR2 YSLEER, per germline.

Remarks on this clonotype: The junction shows a germline mismatch at one end, possibly a read error. V and J are TRBV7-9 and TRBJ1-4, with D possibly TRBD1 on 5 matching bases. This CDR3 has 14 amino acids. Germline lookup yields CDR1 SEHNR and CDR2 FQNEAQ (reference sequence). CDR3 protein: CASSLGTVDEKLFF. DNA of the CDR3: TGTGCCAGCAGTTTAGGGACGGTGGATGAAAAACTGTTTTTT.

This clonotype showed up just a few times. The chain is built from TRBV6-6 and TRBJ1-6, with 7 bases aligning to TRBD1. The CDR3 is made up of 15 amino acids. Trimming at V came to 2 bases and at J to 11 bases, leaving 9 bases not matched to a gene. Germline assignment: CDR1 MNHNY and CDR2 SVGAGI (reference sequence). The CDR3 region has the DNA TGTGCCAGCAGTTACGACAGGGCTGGTCCTCCACCCCTCCACTTT. Protein sequence: CASSYDRAGPPPLHF.

This sequence joins TRBV7-2 and TRBJ2-3; 9 bases agree with TRBD2. V trimming: 4 bases; J trimming: 0 bases; junction bases outside the gene matches: 8. CDR1 is SGHTA, CDR2 FQGNSA, per germline. The CDR3 spans 17 residues. Here the CDR3 DNA reads TGTGCCAGCAGCTCCCCTCGACTAGCGGAAAGCACAGATACGCAGTATTTT. The encoded protein is CASSSPRLAESTDTQYF.

This clonotype was observed a few times. The chain uses TRBV7-6 and TRBJ1-1, with a possible D match to TRBD1 (5 bases). The V and J ends lost 3 bases and 3 bases respectively, with 23 bases between them. The length of the CDR3 is 18 residues. Germline V gene lookup returns CDR1 SGHVS and CDR2 FNYEAQ. The CDR3 DNA reads TGTGCCAGCAGCTTGGCCGGACACGGTCGGATAGGGGACACTGAAGCTTTCTTT. Amino acids: CASSLAGHGRIGDTEAFF.

V is TRBV12-3 or TRBV12-4 and J is TRBJ1-1; 8 bases line up with TRBD1. This CDR3 contains 16 residues. Losses at the gene ends were 6 bases for V and 3 bases for J; bases not matched to a gene: 12. CDR3 amino acids: CASRGGQETLHTEAFF. The CDR3 DNA reads as TGTGCCAGCAGGGGGGGACAGGAGACGTTGCACACTGAAGCTTTCTTT.

The chain couples TRBV29-1 to TRBJ2-2; D might be TRBD1 or TRBD2, each matching 5 bases. Germline V gene sequence: CDR1 SQVTM, CDR2 ANQGSEA. This CDR3 spans 15 amino acids. Trimming took 6 bases from V and 6 from J, leaving 20 bases between them. The DNA for the CDR3 is TGCAGCGTACTTGGGGGACCCCCTGTGGCCGGGGAGCTGTTTTTT. Protein product: CSVLGGPPVAGELFF.

This clonotype was detected a few times. The V gene is TRBV12-3 or TRBV12-4, the J gene TRBJ1-5; 8 bases are a match to TRBD1. CDR3 size: 15 residues. Germline trimming cut 6 bases from V and 7 bases from J; bases unmatched to any gene: 11. The CDR3 DNA is TGTGCCAGCAGCCTCAGGGCAGGGGGCAGGCAGCCCCAGCATTTT. Its protein product is CASSLRAGGRQPQHF.